Each of the 10 T cell receptor beta chains below was sequenced from the same sample in a study of regulatory T cells in long-lasting Graves disease. Regarding time point: newly diagnosed GD, antithyroid drugs for less than 3 months. Researchers made the TCR library from RNA that was extracted from PBMCs. The authors built TCR beta libraries using iRepertoire HTBI primers and Arm-PCR of CDR3 regions. TCRdb independently ran MiXCR on the multiplex PCR reads; one entry per CDR3 protein. The sample includes 250,000 or so distinct CDR3 sequences, about 17% of them seen just once. The same data also went into a second study, on T cells in Graves' hyperthyroidism and ophthalmopathy.

The specimen was peripheral blood mononuclear cells (PBMCs), collected at new diagnosis, from a patient treated with antithyroid drugs. The receptors were sampled from a woman aged 25 to 39 with Graves disease.

Remarks on this clonotype: A much larger clone lies a single base off, so this may be a read error. The V call is TRBV9, the J call TRBJ1-1, with TRBD1 identical over 10 bases. The CDR3 is 15 amino acids. Germline CDR1 SGDLS, CDR2 YYNGEE. As DNA, the CDR3 is TGTGCCAGCAACGTAGGCGGGACAGGGGACACTGAAGCTTTCTTT. Its translation is CASNVGGTGDTEAFF.

At least ten counts were recorded for this clonotype. The chain carries TRBV7-9 and TRBJ2-2, with D possibly TRBD2 on 5 matching bases. Germline CDR1 SEHNR, CDR2 FQNEAQ (reference sequence). The CDR3 length is 17 residues. V was cut by 5 bases and J by 8 bases, with 24 bases left in between. CDR3 in DNA: TGTGCCAGCAGCCACGCGCGCCTAGCTGGGCCGTGGGGGGAGCTGTTTTTT. This translates into CASSHARLAGPWGELFF.

V gene TRBV4-2 combines with J gene TRBJ2-7; D not certain. The CDR3 sequence is 17 residues long. V lost 0 bases, J lost 0 bases, and 15 bases lay in between. Germline V gene data show CDR1 as LGHNA and CDR2 as YNFKEQ. DNA for the CDR3: TGTGCCAGCAGCCAAGAAAAGAGCTGGGTGGTCTCCTACGAGCAGTACTTC. Its translation is CASSQEKSWVVSYEQYF.

Comments on this clonotype: With a far larger clone one base away, a read error is the likely cause. The chain couples TRBV20-1 to TRBJ2-1; 8 bases line up with TRBD1. Near its end, the DNA agrees better with TRBJ2-3, so the J call may be wrong. The CDR3 has 14 residues. Per germline, CDR1 DFQATT and CDR2 SNEGSKA (reference sequence). CDR3 bases: TGCAGTGCTAGACGGACAGGGTGGGCAGGTACGCAGTATTTT. It is translated as CSARRTGWAGTQYF.

In its sample, this clonotype was seen many times. At one end, the junction sequence differs from germline, possibly due to a read error. This chain joins TRBV5-1 and TRBJ1-6; D is unclear. Germline CDR1 is SGHRS and CDR2 is YFSETQ. This CDR3 region has 13 residues. CDR3 nucleotide sequence: TGTGCCAGCAGCTTAGGCCGGAATTCACCCCTCCACTTT. It yields the protein CASSLGRNSPLHF.

This clonotype was observed many times. The chain couples TRBV3-1 to TRBJ1-1; D remains ambiguous. This CDR3 has 14 amino acids. V dropped 4 bases and J dropped 0 bases, with 9 bases sitting between them. Germline lookup yields CDR1 LGHDT and CDR2 YNNKEL (reference sequence). This chain's CDR3 is CASSRTAMNTEAFF. In DNA form, the CDR3 reads TGTGCCAGCAGCCGGACGGCAATGAACACTGAAGCTTTCTTT.

There are many counts of this clonotype. This chain uses TRBV27 with TRBJ2-7; 7 bases line up with TRBD2. CDR3 size: 11 residues. Germline CDR1 is MNHEY and CDR2 is SMNVEV (reference sequence). The trim removed 6 bases at V and 4 bases at J, leaving 0 bases unmatched. CDR3 loop: CASRAGYEQYF. In DNA, the CDR3 is TGTGCCAGCAGAGCGGGGTACGAGCAGTACTTC.

This clonotype has at least ten counts. The chain has TRBV14 and TRBJ2-3; the match to TRBD2 covers 8 bases. The V gene's germline CDR1 is SGHDN and CDR2 FVKESK. Germline trimming cut 6 bases from V and 1 base from J; bases unmatched to any gene: 12. This CDR3 spans 17 amino acids. CDR3 region: CASSLSGEEFGTDTQYF. The CDR3 bases are TGTGCCAGCAGTCTTAGCGGGGAGGAGTTTGGCACAGATACGCAGTATTTT. The full variable domain, its missing parts supplied by reference TRBV14 and TRBJ2-3, is EAGVTQFPSHSVIEKGQTVTLRCDPISGHDNLYWYRRVMGKEIKFLLHFVKESKQDESGMPNNRFLAERTGGTYSTLKVQPAELEDSGVYFCASSLSGEEFGTDTQYFGPGTRLTVL.

This clonotype was counted ten times or more. This rearrangement joins TRBV6-1 to TRBJ1-6, with 9 bases matching TRBD1. Germline V gene lookup returns CDR1 MNHNS and CDR2 SASEGT. The CDR3 is 17 amino acids. The J segment lost 1 base and the V segment lost 6 bases, leaving 7 bases of the junction unmatched. The CDR3 DNA reads as TGTGCCAGCAGAAGACAGGGGGGATGGTCCTATAATTCACCCCTCCACTTT. This translates into CASRRQGGWSYNSPLHF.

This clonotype was counted at least ten times. V usage is TRBV5-1 and J usage is TRBJ2-3, with 10 bases lining up with TRBD1. Germline CDR1 reads SGHRS; CDR2 reads YFSETQ. The CDR3 has 15 amino acids. The junction had 5 bases not matched to a gene; V was cut back by 5 bases and J by 2 bases. As DNA, the CDR3 is TGCGCCAGCAGTCGACAGGGGGCCCTCACAGATACGCAGTATTTT. This gives the protein CASSRQGALTDTQYF.